A selection of T cell receptor beta chains follows, all from one sample in a study of T-cell reconstitution after alpha-beta-depleted transplantation in children. TCRdb redid the calling of the PCR reads with MiXCR, one entry per CDR3 protein. Among approximately 70,000 distinct CDR3 sequences listed, roughly 5.2% were seen once. Here the sequenced sample was PBMCs, mostly from graft donor cells, taken 180 days after TCRalphabeta/CD19-depleted stem cell transplant. The receptors were sampled from a boy under two years old who had a stem cell transplant for acute myeloid leukemia, so the T cells may come from the graft donor. Both conserved end residues are part of each CDR3. D genes are given only for firm matches. Not every row has a clone size; where given, it reads once, few, many or a size class.

v_gene: TRBV5-1
d_gene: NA
abundance: many
j_gene: TRBJ2-1
CDR3aa: CASSLPNNEQFF
CDR3nt: TGCGCCAGCAGCCTACCCAACAATGAGCAGTTCTTC

v_gene: TRBV7-2
d_gene: NA
abundance: many
j_gene: TRBJ1-2
CDR3aa: CASSHQTGPWGYTF
CDR3nt: TGTGCCAGCAGCCATCAGACAGGCCCGTGGGGCTACACCTTC

v_gene: TRBV10-3
d_gene: NA
abundance: many
j_gene: TRBJ2-7
CDR3aa: CAISESRRAGYEQYF
CDR3nt: TGTGCCATCAGTGAGTCCCGGCGTGCGGGCTACGAGCAGTACTTC

v_gene: TRBV5-1
d_gene: NA
abundance: many
j_gene: TRBJ2-5
CDR3aa: CASIGGTTSRGGETQYF
CDR3nt: TGCGCCAGCATCGGAGGGACAACTAGCCGGGGAGGGGAGACCCAGTACTTC

v_gene: TRBV14
d_gene: NA
abundance: many
j_gene: TRBJ2-5
CDR3aa: CASSQIWSGRYQETQYF
CDR3nt: TGTGCCAGCAGCCAGATCTGGTCGGGACGATACCAAGAGACCCAGTACTTC

v_gene: TRBV5-6
d_gene: NA
abundance: many
j_gene: TRBJ1-1
CDR3aa: CASSLGPETKAFF
CDR3nt: TGTGCCAGCAGCTTGGGTCCTGAGACAAAGGCTTTCTTT

v_gene: TRBV28
d_gene: NA
abundance: many
j_gene: TRBJ1-5
CDR3aa: CASSLGLGLGQPQHF
CDR3nt: TGTGCCAGCAGTTTGGGTTTGGGGCTAGGACAGCCCCAGCATTTT

v_gene: TRBV11-3
d_gene: NA
abundance: many
j_gene: TRBJ2-2
CDR3aa: CASSLSVDTGELFF
CDR3nt: TGTGCCAGCAGCTTATCTGTGGACACCGGGGAGCTGTTTTTT

v_gene: TRBV6-1
d_gene: NA
abundance: many
j_gene: TRBJ1-1
CDR3aa: CASSARGSTEAFF
CDR3nt: TGTGCCAGCAGTGCCCGGGGAAGCACTGAAGCTTTCTTT

v_gene: TRBV6-2/TRBV6-3
d_gene: NA
abundance: many
j_gene: TRBJ2-3
CDR3aa: CASSRGHFSTDTQYF
CDR3nt: TGTGCCAGCAGTAGGGGACATTTTAGCACAGATACGCAGTATTTT

v_gene: TRBV7-8
d_gene: NA
abundance: many
j_gene: TRBJ2-1
CDR3aa: CASSLVSWQGSYNEQFF
CDR3nt: TGTGCCAGCAGCTTAGTGTCTTGGCAGGGCTCCTACAATGAGCAGTTCTTC

v_gene: TRBV29-1
d_gene: NA
abundance: many
j_gene: TRBJ1-5
CDR3aa: CSVAEVNQPQHF
CDR3nt: TGCAGCGTTGCTGAGGTAAATCAGCCCCAGCATTTT

v_gene: TRBV20-1
d_gene: NA
abundance: many
j_gene: TRBJ2-1
CDR3aa: CSAQRLGSYNEQFF
CDR3nt: TGCAGTGCCCAGAGGCTAGGCTCCTACAATGAGCAGTTCTTC

v_gene: TRBV12-5
d_gene: TRBD2
abundance: NA
j_gene: TRBJ2-1
CDR3aa: CASGLVRASGSYNEQFF
CDR3nt: TGTGCTAGTGGTTTGGTACGTGCTAGCGGATCCTACAATGAGCAGTTCTTC

v_gene: TRBV29-1
d_gene: NA
abundance: many
j_gene: TRBJ1-4
CDR3aa: CSVKLGEKLFF
CDR3nt: TGCAGCGTGAAACTGGGTGAAAAACTGTTTTTT

v_gene: TRBV6-6
d_gene: NA
abundance: many
j_gene: TRBJ2-3
CDR3aa: CASSRDSTDTQYF
CDR3nt: TGTGCCAGCAGTCGGGACTCCACAGATACGCAGTATTTT

v_gene: TRBV20-1
d_gene: TRBD1
abundance: many
j_gene: TRBJ1-4
CDR3aa: CSARDPTGGTGVATNEKLFF
CDR3nt: TGCAGTGCTAGAGACCCCACCGGGGGGACAGGTGTTGCAACTAATGAAAAACTGTTTTTT

v_gene: TRBV5-1
d_gene: NA
abundance: many
j_gene: TRBJ2-1
CDR3aa: CASSLSLATNEQFF
CDR3nt: TGCGCCAGCAGCTTGTCATTGGCTACCAATGAGCAGTTCTTC

v_gene: TRBV5-1
d_gene: NA
abundance: many
j_gene: TRBJ2-3
CDR3aa: CASSLVGTSTDTQYF
CDR3nt: TGCGCCAGCAGCTTGGTGGGGACTAGCACAGATACGCAGTATTTT

v_gene: TRBV12-3/TRBV12-4
d_gene: TRBD1
abundance: many
j_gene: TRBJ2-1
CDR3aa: CASSLDRGAEQFF
CDR3nt: TGTGCCAGCAGTTTGGACAGGGGGGCTGAGCAGTTCTTC

v_gene: TRBV12-3/TRBV12-4
d_gene: NA
abundance: many
j_gene: TRBJ2-4
CDR3aa: CASSGRTGQNIQYF
CDR3nt: TGTGCCAGCAGTGGGAGGACAGGACAAAACATTCAGTACTTC

v_gene: TRBV9
d_gene: NA
abundance: many
j_gene: TRBJ2-3
CDR3aa: CASSVGGGYTDTQYF
CDR3nt: TGTGCCAGCAGCGTGGGGGGGGGCTACACAGATACGCAGTATTTT

v_gene: TRBV6-2/TRBV6-3
d_gene: TRBD2
abundance: many
j_gene: TRBJ2-2
CDR3aa: CASSYSSPGTSGGKAGELFF
CDR3nt: TGTGCCAGCAGTTACTCTTCCCCCGGGACTAGCGGGGGGAAGGCCGGGGAGCTGTTTTTT

v_gene: TRBV10-3
d_gene: NA
abundance: many
j_gene: TRBJ1-1
CDR3aa: CASRARSTPDTEAFF
CDR3nt: TGTGCCTCCCGGGCCCGGTCGACCCCGGACACTGAAGCTTTCTTT

v_gene: TRBV7-2
d_gene: NA
abundance: many
j_gene: TRBJ2-2
CDR3aa: CASSRGNTGELFF
CDR3nt: TGTGCCAGCAGCCGGGGGAACACCGGGGAGCTGTTTTTT

v_gene: TRBV4-3
d_gene: NA
abundance: medium-sized
j_gene: TRBJ1-1
CDR3aa: CASSPFGVLDTEAFF
CDR3nt: TGCGCCAGCAGCCCCTTTGGGGTATTGGACACTGAAGCTTTCTTT

v_gene: TRBV7-2
d_gene: TRBD1
abundance: many
j_gene: TRBJ2-7
CDR3aa: CASSTGTGEQYF
CDR3nt: TGTGCCAGCAGCACTGGGACAGGGGAGCAGTACTTC

v_gene: TRBV4-3
d_gene: NA
abundance: many
j_gene: TRBJ2-1
CDR3aa: CASSQAGAGPNEQFF
CDR3nt: TGCGCCAGCAGCCAAGCAGGAGCCGGCCCCAATGAGCAGTTCTTC